These 2 T cell receptor beta chains were sequenced from one sample in a study of Ad26.COV2.S vaccination and SARS-CoV-2 variants. Sequencing was performed with immunoSEQ multiplex PCR; in TCRdb, only in-frame clones are kept and a portion is missing. Among 300,000 to 350,000 clones, around 83% were seen once, and the ten largest hold 1.9%. The sample's treatment: roughly 20 received Ad26.COV2.S at low or high dose, single or two shots; roughly five received placebo; per-sample allocation not given. Collection of the samples took place on day 63 after the first injection of vaccine or placebo. Sequencing used peripheral blood, obtained in a trial of Ad26.COV2.S vaccine versus placebo. These receptors were collected from a person between 18 and 59 years old who received the Ad26.COV2.S COVID-19 vaccine or a placebo.

The J gene is TRBJ2-5, the V gene TRBV29-1; the D gene is possibly TRBD2 (5 bases). The V end was cut by 4 bases, the J end by 0 bases, with 9 bases between. Germline CDR1 SQVTM, CDR2 ANQGSEA. The CDR3 contains 13 residues. CDR3 coding DNA: TGCAGCGTTGTGGAGGCCAACCAAGAGACCCAGTACTTC. Amino acid sequence: CSVVEANQETQYF.

The rearrangement joins TRBV4-3 to TRBJ2-2; 8 positions agree with TRBD2. Germline V gene data show CDR1 as LGHNA and CDR2 as YSLEER. The CDR3 is 15 amino acids. V shed 7 bases and J 1 base; nucleotides not matched to a gene: 5. CDR3 coding DNA: TGCGCCAGCACCTCTAGCGGGTTGAACACCGGGGAGCTGTTTTTT. Translating it yields CASTSSGLNTGELFF.